These 27 T cell receptor beta chains originate from one sample sequenced in a study of CD8+CD57+ T cells in acquired aplastic anemia. For CDR3 and TCR beta VDJ profiling, genomic DNA was the template used. In TCRdb, the reads were re-called with MiXCR into one record per CDR3 protein. The repertoire holds approximately 200,000 distinct CDR3 sequences, with less than 65% as singletons. Source material: sorted CD4+, CD8+, or CD8+CD57+ T cells (not recorded which) from PBMCs. Source of these receptors: a human donor in good health, serving as a control.

Ten or more counts support this clonotype. A read error may produce the germline difference seen at one junction end. V usage is TRBV2 and J usage is TRBJ2-5, with D possibly being TRBD2 (5 bases). CDR1 is SNHLY and CDR2 is FYNNEI in the germline V gene. The CDR3 is 18 residues long. CDR3 nucleotides: TGTGCCAGCAGTGAAGCGCTTTTTGCGGAGGAAATGCAAGAGACCCAGCACTTC. Protein product: CASSEALFAEEMQETQHF.

This clonotype was seen repeatedly, ten times or more. One end of the junction fails to match germline, which may point to a read error. The chain combines TRBV7-2 with TRBJ2-7; 7 bases are shared with TRBD1. Germline V gene data show CDR1 as SGHTA and CDR2 as FQGNSA. The CDR3 is 16 amino acids. The CDR3 DNA reads as TGTGCCAGCAGCTTAGGAGGGACAGCCCGTGCCTACGTGCAGTACTTC. Its protein product is CASSLGGTARAYVQYF.

V is TRBV5-6 and J is TRBJ1-3; D is ambiguous. With 4 bases removed from V and 3 bases from J, the gap between germline ends came to 8 bases. The CDR3 length is 13 residues. Looked up from germline, CDR1 is SGHDT and CDR2 is YYEEEE. The CDR3 DNA sequence: TGTGCCAGCAGCGGATGGGATGGAAACACCATATATTTT. Amino acid sequence: CASSGWDGNTIYF.

The J gene is TRBJ2-7, the V gene TRBV20-1; TRBD2 matches at 8 bases. V dropped 2 bases and J dropped 5; count of bases not matched to a gene: 11. The CDR3 is 15 residues long. Germline V gene data show CDR1 as DFQATT and CDR2 as SNEGSKA (reference sequence). The CDR3, as DNA: TGCAGTGCTAGATCACGGGGGGGCCTCTATGACGAGCAGTACTTC. Encoded protein: CSARSRGGLYDEQYF.

The chain is built from TRBV2 and TRBJ1-2, with D unresolved. Trimming removed 11 bases from V and 2 bases from J, with 12 bases in between. This CDR3 has 12 amino acids. CDR1 SNHLY and CDR2 FYNNEI come from the germline V gene. CDR3 DNA: TGTGCCGCCGTCAGGCTGAACTATGGCTACACCTTC. Translating gives CAAVRLNYGYTF.

V and J are TRBV5-5 and TRBJ2-7, with 7 bases identical to TRBD2. CDR3 length equals 16 residues. CDR1 is SGHKS and CDR2 is YYEKEE in the germline V gene (reference sequence). The trim removed 2 bases at V and 5 bases at J, leaving 13 bases unmatched. CDR3 in amino acids: CASSLPSRGSFHEQYF. Here the CDR3 DNA reads TGTGCCAGCAGCTTACCTTCTCGCGGGAGCTTCCACGAGCAGTACTTC. The whole variable domain, filled in from reference TRBV5-5 and TRBJ2-7, reads DAGVTQSPTHLIKTRGQQVTLRCSPISGHKSVSWYQQVLGQGPQFIFQYYEKEERGRGNFPDRFSARQFPNYSSELNVNALLLGDSALYLCASSLPSRGSFHEQYFGPGTRLTVT.

The chain links TRBV19 to TRBJ2-3, with D perhaps TRBD1 or TRBD2 (7 bases each). In germline, CDR1 is LNHDA, CDR2 SQIVND (reference sequence). V was cut by 8 bases and J by 2 bases, with 20 bases left in between. This CDR3 has 16 amino acids. Written as DNA, the CDR3 is TGTGCCAGTGGTTCCGGGGGGACAGACTACACAGATACGCAGTATTTT. Protein product: CASGSGGTDYTDTQYF.

This chain links TRBV5-8 with TRBJ1-6; the match to TRBD1 covers 8 bases. Germline V lookup: CDR1 SGHTS, CDR2 YDEGEE. The CDR3 totals 14 residues. The trim removed 1 base at V and 10 bases at J, leaving 4 bases unmatched. The CDR3 loop reads CASSLWDRNSPLHF. The CDR3 nucleotides are TGTGCCAGCAGCTTGTGGGACAGGAACTCACCCCTCCACTTT.

This clonotype was counted at least ten times. The chain is built from TRBV20-1 and TRBJ1-5; D gene uncertain. V lost 3 bases and J 0 bases, leaving 9 bases between the germline ends. The CDR3 sequence is 14 residues long. From germline, CDR1 is DFQATT and CDR2 SNEGSKA (reference sequence). The CDR3: CSASYSYSNQPQHF. In nucleotides, the CDR3 is TGCAGTGCTAGTTACAGTTATAGCAATCAGCCCCAGCATTTT.

This clonotype was recorded at least ten times. This chain links TRBV7-6 with TRBJ1-4; D gene uncertain. V was pared by 5 bases and J by 2 bases, with 18 bases between. The CDR3 runs to 17 residues. Germline-derived CDR1 and CDR2 are SGHVS and FNYEAQ. CDR3: CASSVAASRFTNEKLFF. The CDR3 DNA reads TGTGCCAGCAGCGTCGCGGCAAGCAGGTTTACTAATGAAAAACTGTTTTTT.

V is TRBV20-1 and J is TRBJ1-2; no firm D call. This CDR3 region has 14 residues. CDR1 and CDR2 (germline): DFQATT, SNEGSKA (reference sequence). V lost 3 bases and J 5 bases, leaving 16 bases between the germline ends. CDR3: CSARQKQWRYGYTF. CDR3 DNA: TGCAGTGCTAGGCAGAAACAGTGGAGGTATGGCTACACCTTC.

This rearrangement joins TRBV10-3 to TRBJ1-6; a possible D gene is TRBD1 (5 bases). The V gene's germline CDR1 is ENHRY and CDR2 SYGVKD. V was trimmed by 6 bases and J by 13 bases, leaving 16 bases between them. This CDR3 region has 13 residues. CDR3 in amino acids: CAISQAGNTPLHF. The CDR3, as DNA: TGTGCCATCAGCCAAGCAGGGAATACCCCCCTCCACTTT.

Many counts were recorded for this clonotype. The rearrangement links TRBV3-1 to TRBJ1-2; 9 nucleotides agree with TRBD1. The junction had 5 bases not matched to a gene; V was cut back by 2 bases and J by 4 bases. This CDR3 is 15 amino acids long. CDR1 and CDR2 (germline): LGHDT, YNNKEL (reference sequence). CDR3 DNA: TGTGCCAGCAGCCAAACAGGGGGCGGAAGCTATGGCTACACCTTC. This translates into CASSQTGGGSYGYTF.

V is TRBV5-1 and J is TRBJ1-6, with 7 bases fitting TRBD1. V shed 4 bases and J 12 bases; nucleotides not matched to a gene: 7. Germline CDR1 and CDR2: SGHRS and YFSETQ. The CDR3 contains 13 residues. CDR3 residues: CASSVGGRVPLHF. CDR3 bases: TGCGCCAGCAGCGTAGGGGGCAGGGTACCCCTCCACTTT.

This clonotype showed up just a few times. The J gene is TRBJ2-7, the V gene TRBV2; possibly TRBD1 for D (6 bases). CDR1 is SNHLY, CDR2 FYNNEI, per germline. The CDR3 has 14 amino acids. V lost 4 bases to trimming and J lost 7 bases, with 17 bases between them. The DNA for the CDR3 is TGTGCCAGCAGTGTCGAACAGGGAATGGGGGAGCAGTACTTC. The encoded protein is CASSVEQGMGEQYF.

In its sample, this clonotype was seen a few times. The rearrangement uses TRBV6-5 and TRBJ1-6; D uncertain. This CDR3 region has 14 residues. Trimming left V 6 bases short and J 9 bases short, with 15 bases between. Germline loops: CDR1 MNHEY, CDR2 SVGAGI. In nucleotides, the CDR3 is TGTGCCAGCAGCTTAGAACAGTTCGGTTCACCCCTCCACTTT. Its protein is CASSLEQFGSPLHF.

The chain joins TRBV12-3 or TRBV12-4 to TRBJ1-2; 8 positions agree with TRBD1. The CDR3 has 12 amino acids. The J segment lost 7 bases and the V segment lost 6 bases, leaving 4 bases of the junction unmatched. CDR3 region: CASRTGDSGYTF. The DNA for the CDR3 is TGTGCCAGCAGGACAGGGGACTCTGGCTACACCTTC.

This clonotype was seen at least ten times. The chain couples TRBV28 to TRBJ1-2, with D unresolved. The CDR3 has 12 amino acids. Germline loops: CDR1 MDHEN, CDR2 SYDVKM. The V end was cut by 3 bases, the J end by 5 bases, with 7 bases between. CDR3 nucleotide sequence: TGTGCCAGCAGTTTTCAGCGGTATGGCTACACCTTC. This gives the protein CASSFQRYGYTF.

This clonotype was seen just once. The CDR3 DNA sequence: TGTGCCAGCAGTCCACGGGGGGCAAGTGAAAAACTGTTTTTT. Translated: CASSPRGASEKLFF. The rearrangement links TRBV5-6 to TRBJ1-4; D is possibly TRBD1 (6 bases). The CDR3 is 14 residues long. Germline assignment: CDR1 SGHDT and CDR2 YYEEEE. V was shortened by 5 bases and J by 7 bases, with 15 bases between the two germline ends.

The rearrangement links TRBV20-1 to TRBJ2-6; D ambiguous. In germline, CDR1 is DFQATT, CDR2 SNEGSKA (reference sequence). The CDR3 contains 15 residues. V was pared by 6 bases and J by 2 bases, with 14 bases between. CDR3 in amino acids: CSAPGRPAGANVLTF. The CDR3 region has the DNA TGCAGTGCCCCAGGCCGACCAGCTGGGGCCAACGTCCTGACTTTC.

The V call is TRBV4-2, the J call TRBJ1-2; 9 bases match TRBD1. From germline, CDR1 is LGHNA and CDR2 YNFKEQ. This CDR3 contains 15 residues. Trimming at V came to 2 bases and at J to 7 bases, leaving 8 bases not matched to a gene. The CDR3 DNA reads as TGTGCCAGCAGCCAAACCCAACAGGGGGCGCGTGGCTACACCTTC. Its translation: CASSQTQQGARGYTF.

This clonotype was counted many times. This chain links TRBV5-6 with TRBJ2-1, with D perhaps TRBD2 (6 bases). In germline, CDR1 is SGHDT, CDR2 YYEEEE. The CDR3 covers 15 residues. The V gene lost 5 bases and the J gene lost 3 bases, with 15 bases spanning the gap. The CDR3 coding sequence is TGTGCCAGCAGGCGGCGTGGTAGCGGCTACAATGAGCAGTTCTTC. Residues: CASRRRGSGYNEQFF.

V is TRBV11-2 and J is TRBJ1-6; 12 nucleotides agree with TRBD1. The CDR3 runs to 16 residues. The germline gives CDR1 SGHAT, CDR2 FQNNGV. With V trimmed by 8 bases and J by 9 bases, 11 bases remained unmatched. Here the CDR3 DNA reads TGTGCCAGCGGCAACCCGGGACAGGGGGCGGTTTCACCCCTCCACTTT. Translation: CASGNPGQGAVSPLHF.

This clonotype was found once. The rearrangement links TRBV29-1 to TRBJ1-1, with 7 bases identical to TRBD1. The germline gives CDR1 SQVTM, CDR2 ANQGSEA. This CDR3 contains 10 residues. Germline trimming cut 5 bases from V and 11 bases from J; bases unmatched to any gene: 5. This CDR3 reads CSVHDRVAFF. In nucleotides, the CDR3 is TGCAGCGTTCATGACAGGGTCGCTTTCTTT.

The V and J genes are TRBV2 and TRBJ1-6; tentative D call: TRBD1 (5 bases). V was shortened by 3 bases and J by 19 bases, with 16 bases between the two germline ends. The CDR3 consists of 12 residues. Germline V gene sequence: CDR1 SNHLY, CDR2 FYNNEI. The CDR3 protein is CASSDPGTPIHF. The CDR3 region has the DNA TGTGCCAGCAGTGATCCGGGGACGCCAATACACTTT.

In its sample, this clonotype was seen once. DNA for the CDR3: TGTGCCAGCAGCTTAGTTATCGGGAGGCCCCCGGCCTACGAGCAGTACTTC. Translating gives CASSLVIGRPPAYEQYF. V gene TRBV11-2 combines with J gene TRBJ2-7, with 7 bases lining up with TRBD2. V lost 1 base, J lost 2 bases, and 11 bases stayed unmatched. The CDR3 has 17 residues. CDR1 and CDR2 (germline): SGHAT, FQNNGV. The full variable domain, in which reference TRBV11-2 and TRBJ2-7 provide the parts outside the CDR3, is EAGVAQSPRYKIIEKRQSVAFWCNPISGHATLYWYQQILGQGPKLLIQFQNNGVVDDSQLPKDRFSAERLKGVDSTLKIQPAKLEDSAVYLCASSLVIGRPPAYEQYFGPGTRLTVT.

This clonotype appeared many times. The CDR3 DNA sequence: TGTGCCAGCAGCTTATATGGGGGGCTTGAAAAACTGTTTTTT. Protein sequence: CASSLYGGLEKLFF. The rearrangement links TRBV7-2 to TRBJ1-4, with D possibly TRBD1 on 6 matching bases. V lost 2 bases and J lost 7, with 11 bases in between. CDR3 size: 14 residues. Germline CDR1 and CDR2: SGHTA and FQGNSA.